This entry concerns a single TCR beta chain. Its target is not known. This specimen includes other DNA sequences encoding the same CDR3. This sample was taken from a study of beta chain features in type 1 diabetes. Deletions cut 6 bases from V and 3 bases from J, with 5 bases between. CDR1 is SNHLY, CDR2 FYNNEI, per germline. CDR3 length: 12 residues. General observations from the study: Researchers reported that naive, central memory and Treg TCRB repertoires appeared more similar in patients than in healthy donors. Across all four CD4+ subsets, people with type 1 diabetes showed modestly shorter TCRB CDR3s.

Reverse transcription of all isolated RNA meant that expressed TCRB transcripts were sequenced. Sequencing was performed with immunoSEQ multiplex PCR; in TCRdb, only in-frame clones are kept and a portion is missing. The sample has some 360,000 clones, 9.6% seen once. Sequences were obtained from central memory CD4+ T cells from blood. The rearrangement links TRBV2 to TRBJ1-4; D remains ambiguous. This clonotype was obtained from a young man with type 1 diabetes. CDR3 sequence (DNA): TGTGCCAGCAGGGTCGCTAATGAAAAACTGTTTTTT. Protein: CASRVANEKLFF.